The entry below gives a single TCR beta chain sequence along with its context. What it binds is not known. This sample is drawn from a study of T cells in Graves' hyperthyroidism and ophthalmopathy. This CDR3 has 13 residues. V shed 0 bases, J shed 3 bases, and the junction held 0 bases outside the gene matches. CDR1 and CDR2 from the germline V gene are GTSNPN and SVGIG (reference sequence). Amplified regions were TCR beta CDR3 sequences from RNA transcripts. HTBI primers were the set used in a first-round RT-PCR of the TCR CDR3. Using its own MiXCR run on the multiplex PCR reads, TCRdb lists one record per CDR3 protein. The table includes roughly 560,000 distinct CDR3 sequences, approximately 15% detected once. Findings of the study overall: Model output signaled ophthalmopathy a median 6.5 months ahead of onset.

Fresh 10 ml peripheral blood yielded PBMCs. The sequenced sample consisted of blood. This TCR derives from a woman aged 40-49 years with Graves' ophthalmopathy. The genes are TRBV30 and TRBJ1-2; TRBD1 agrees at 8 bases. The CDR3 region is CAWSVQGDYGYTF. The CDR3, as DNA: TGTGCCTGGAGTGTACAGGGGGACTATGGCTACACCTTC.